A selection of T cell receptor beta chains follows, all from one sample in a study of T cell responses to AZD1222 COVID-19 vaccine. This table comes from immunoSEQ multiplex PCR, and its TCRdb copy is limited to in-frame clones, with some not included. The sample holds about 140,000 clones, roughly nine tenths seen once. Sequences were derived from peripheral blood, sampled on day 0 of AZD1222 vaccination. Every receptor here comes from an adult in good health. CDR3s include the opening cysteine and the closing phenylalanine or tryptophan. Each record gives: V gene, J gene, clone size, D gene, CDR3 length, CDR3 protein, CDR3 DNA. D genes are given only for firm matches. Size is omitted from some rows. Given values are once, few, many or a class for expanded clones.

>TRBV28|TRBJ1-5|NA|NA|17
CASSAGWQHLGNQPQHF
TGTGCCAGCAGTGCCGGTTGGCAGCATCTAGGCAATCAGCCCCAGCATTTT
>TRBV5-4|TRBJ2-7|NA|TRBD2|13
CASSLVGRYEQYF
TGTGCCAGCAGCTTGGTCGGGAGGTACGAGCAGTACTTC
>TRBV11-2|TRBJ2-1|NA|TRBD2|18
CASSPTGSLAGSHNEQFF
TGTGCCAGCAGCCCCACCGGTTCCCTAGCGGGGTCACACAATGAGCAGTTCTTC
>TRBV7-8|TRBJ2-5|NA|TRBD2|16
CASSLWLAGNQETQYF
TGTGCCAGCAGCTTATGGCTAGCGGGGAACCAAGAGACCCAGTACTTC
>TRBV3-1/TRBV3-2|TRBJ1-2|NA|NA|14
CASSRLRANYGYTF
TGTGCCAGCAGCCGTCTCAGGGCCAACTATGGCTACACCTTC
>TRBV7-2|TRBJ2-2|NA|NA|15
CASSSSGTLTGELFF
TGTGCCAGCAGCTCCTCCGGGACTCTTACCGGGGAGCTGTTTTTT
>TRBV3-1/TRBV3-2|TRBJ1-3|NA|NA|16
CASSQVLGAYGNTIYF
TGTGCCAGCAGCCAAGTCTTGGGGGCTTATGGAAACACCATATATTTT
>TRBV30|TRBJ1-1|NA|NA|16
CAWSPLSGRRITEAFF
TGTGCCTGGAGTCCGCTGTCTGGACGTAGAATCACTGAAGCTTTCTTT
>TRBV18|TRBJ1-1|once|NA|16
CASSPVGPLMNTEAFF
TGTGCCAGCTCACCAGTGGGACCCCTCATGAACACTGAAGCTTTCTTT
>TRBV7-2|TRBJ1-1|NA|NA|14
CASSLVASNTEAFF
TGTGCCAGCAGCTTAGTAGCCTCGAACACTGAAGCTTTCTTT
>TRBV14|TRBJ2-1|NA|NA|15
CASSQGGSFYNEQFF
TGTGCCAGCAGCCAAGGGGGGTCATTCTACAATGAGCAGTTCTTC
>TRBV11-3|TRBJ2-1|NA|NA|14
CASSLGQEYNEQFF
TGTGCCAGCAGCTTAGGGCAGGAGTACAATGAGCAGTTCTTC
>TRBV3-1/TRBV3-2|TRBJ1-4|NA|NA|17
CASSQFGFRGTPEKLFF
TGTGCCAGCAGCCAATTCGGTTTCCGGGGAACCCCCGAAAAACTGTTTTTT
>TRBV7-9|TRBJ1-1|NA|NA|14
CASSSQGENTEAFF
TGTGCCAGCAGCTCGCAGGGCGAGAACACTGAAGCTTTCTTT
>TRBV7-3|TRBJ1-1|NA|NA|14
CASSFSREGTEAFF
TGTGCCAGCAGCTTTAGTCGGGAGGGCACTGAAGCTTTCTTT
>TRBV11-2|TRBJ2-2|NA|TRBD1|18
CASSLGLWTGGFTGELFF
TGTGCCAGCAGCTTAGGGCTCTGGACAGGGGGATTCACCGGGGAGCTGTTTTTT
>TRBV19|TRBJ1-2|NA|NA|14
CASSIGDGAGGYTF
TGTGCCAGTAGTATAGGTGACGGTGCTGGAGGCTACACCTTC
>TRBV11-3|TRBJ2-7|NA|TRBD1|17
CASSPGQGAPDLYEQYF
TGTGCCAGCAGCCCTGGACAGGGGGCCCCCGATTTATACGAGCAGTACTTC
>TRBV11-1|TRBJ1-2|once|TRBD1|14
CASSTRTGRYGYTF
TGTGCCAGCAGCACCCGGACAGGGCGTTATGGCTACACCTTC
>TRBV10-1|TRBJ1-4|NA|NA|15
CASSSTGDTNEKLFF
TGCGCCAGCAGCTCTACAGGAGATACTAATGAAAAACTGTTTTTT
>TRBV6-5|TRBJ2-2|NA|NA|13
CASSSHKGGELFF
TGTGCCAGCAGTTCCCACAAGGGCGGGGAGCTGTTTTTT
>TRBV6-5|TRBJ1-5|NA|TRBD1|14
CASRQGVGNQPQHF
TGTGCCAGCAGGCAGGGGGTTGGCAATCAGCCCCAGCATTTT
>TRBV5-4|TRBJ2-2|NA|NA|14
CASSDSLNTGELFF
TGTGCCAGCAGTGACAGTTTAAACACCGGGGAGCTGTTTTTT
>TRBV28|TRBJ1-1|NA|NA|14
CASSLRLVNTEAFF
TGTGCCAGCAGTTTACGGTTGGTGAACACTGAAGCTTTCTTT
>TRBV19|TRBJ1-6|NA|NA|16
CASSKAGSSYNSPLHF
TGTGCCAGTAGTAAGGCAGGGAGCTCCTATAATTCACCCCTCCACTTT
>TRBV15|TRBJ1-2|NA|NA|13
CATSRETNYGYTF
TGTGCCACCAGCAGGGAGACTAACTATGGCTACACCTTC
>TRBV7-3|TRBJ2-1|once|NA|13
CASSLSGYNEQFF
TGTGCCAGCAGCTTAAGCGGGTACAATGAGCAGTTCTTC
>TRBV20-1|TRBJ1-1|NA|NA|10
CSATKLEAFF
TGCAGTGCGACTAAATTGGAAGCTTTCTTT
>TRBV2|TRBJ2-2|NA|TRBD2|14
CASSVLAGGGELFF
TGTGCCAGCAGTGTACTAGCGGGAGGCGGGGAGCTGTTTTTT